Presented here are 25 T cell receptor beta chains from one specimen sequenced in a study of T cell repertoires in cytomegalovirus infection. From the reads, TCRdb called clonotypes with MiXCR, one entry per CDR3 protein. The table lists about 740,000 distinct CDR3 sequences, 35% of them singletons. Sequenced input: PBMCs. Every receptor here comes from a human donor in good health (CMV status not recorded). Some clones in this sample may be carry-over from other donors' samples.

This clonotype was seen only a few times. This chain connects TRBV12-3 or TRBV12-4 to TRBJ1-2, with D uncertain. V shed 6 bases and J shed 8 bases, with 10 bases lying between them. This CDR3 comprises 11 residues. As DNA, the CDR3 is TGTGCCAGCAGACTGAACTGGGGCTACACCTTC. Translation: CASRLNWGYTF.

The rearrangement joins TRBV7-2 to TRBJ1-1; the D gene is possibly TRBD1 (5 bases). This CDR3 is built from 14 residues. Germline CDR1 and CDR2: SGHTA and FQGNSA. The V end was cut by 5 bases, the J end by 4 bases, with 14 bases between. The CDR3 bases are TGTGCCAGCAGCCTCTTAATGGGGGGCACTGAAGCTTTCTTT. Encoded protein: CASSLLMGGTEAFF.

This clonotype was picked up many times. The V gene is TRBV7-8, the J gene TRBJ1-1; the match to TRBD1 covers 7 bases. Germline V lookup: CDR1 SGHVS, CDR2 FQNEAQ. CDR3 length equals 14 residues. V shed 5 bases, J shed 0 bases, and the junction held 3 bases outside the gene matches. For the CDR3, the DNA is TGTGCCAGCAGCGTAGACAGGGTGAACACTGAAGCTTTCTTT. Translating gives CASSVDRVNTEAFF.

The chain links TRBV12-3 or TRBV12-4 to TRBJ2-5, with 7 bases aligning to TRBD1. The CDR3 extends over 13 amino acids. V shed 6 bases, J shed 5 bases, and the junction held 6 bases outside the gene matches. The CDR3 bases are TGTGCCAGCAGCCACGACAGGGACGAGACCCAGTACTTC. Residues: CASSHDRDETQYF.

Points on this clonotype: Germline is not matched at one junction end, which may reflect a read error. V and J are TRBV19 and TRBJ2-1; D gene uncertain. Germline V gene data show CDR1 as LNHDA and CDR2 as SQIVND (reference sequence). This CDR3 is built from 13 residues. The CDR3 region has the DNA TGTGCCATTAGTATTCAAGAAGTCAATGAGCAGTTCTTC. Translation gives CAISIQEVNEQFF.

This rearrangement joins TRBV4-1 to TRBJ2-5; D not resolved. The CDR3 loop spans 14 amino acids. The germline gives CDR1 MGHRA, CDR2 YSYEKL. Deletions cut 1 base from V and 4 bases from J, with 10 bases between. In DNA form, the CDR3 reads TGCGCCAGCAGCCAAGGTCCGGGCGCAGAGACCCAGTACTTC. Amino acid sequence: CASSQGPGAETQYF.

This chain connects TRBV6-5 to TRBJ2-5; no clear D. CDR1 MNHEY and CDR2 SVGAGI come from the germline V gene. Trimming removed 5 bases at V and 5 bases at J, with 12 bases between. The CDR3 extends over 13 amino acids. The CDR3 loop is CASSPPARETQYF. The CDR3 DNA is TGTGCCAGCAGTCCCCCGGCTCGGGAGACCCAGTACTTC.

This clonotype was found a few times. This chain connects TRBV6-1 to TRBJ1-5, with D uncertain. The CDR3 runs 15 residues. Trimming took 4 bases from V and 3 from J, leaving 13 bases between them. Germline lookup yields CDR1 MNHNS and CDR2 SASEGT. DNA of the CDR3: TGTGCCAGCAGTGGGGCCGCGGGAGACAATCAGCCCCAGCATTTT. This sequence encodes CASSGAAGDNQPQHF.

Ten or more counts support this clonotype. This rearrangement joins TRBV11-2 to TRBJ2-3, with 9 bases fitting TRBD2. Germline V gene lookup returns CDR1 SGHAT and CDR2 FQNNGV. CDR3 length: 16 amino acids. V dropped 5 bases and J dropped 2; count of bases not matched to a gene: 8. CDR3 residues: CASSPRTSAYTDTQYF. DNA of the CDR3: TGTGCCAGCAGCCCTAGGACTAGCGCTTACACAGATACGCAGTATTTT.

This chain joins TRBV6-1 and TRBJ2-2; TRBD1 matches at 8 bases. Trimming took 8 bases from V and 5 from J; bases not matched to a gene: 7. The germline CDR1 and CDR2 sequences are MNHNS and SASEGT. The CDR3 totals 14 residues. CDR3 protein: CASGKTGDTGELFF. The CDR3 DNA sequence: TGTGCCAGCGGAAAGACAGGGGATACCGGGGAGCTGTTTTTT.

DNA of the CDR3: TGTGCCAGCAGTTTTTCACTCCCTGAGCAGTTCTTC. Encoded protein: CASSFSLPEQFF. This rearrangement joins TRBV12-3 or TRBV12-4 to TRBJ2-1; D gene ambiguous. Trimming stripped 3 bases from V and 9 bases from J, with 9 bases between. The CDR3 consists of 12 residues.

On this clonotype: The junction shows a germline mismatch at one end, possibly a read error. The chain recombines TRBV11-3 with TRBJ2-2, with 8 bases matching TRBD2. This CDR3 spans 13 amino acids. CDR1 and CDR2 from the germline V gene are SGHNT and YENEEA. CDR3 DNA: TGTGCCAGCAGCCCTCAGGCCGGGGGGGTGCTGTTTTTT. Translated: CASSPQAGGVLFF.

This clonotype was observed a few times. The V and J genes are TRBV28 and TRBJ2-5; D not resolved. This CDR3 comprises 15 residues. Germline CDR1 reads MDHEN; CDR2 reads SYDVKM. Trimming pared 3 bases from V and 5 bases from J, leaving 16 bases between. This chain's CDR3 is CASSFRRMLRETQYF. The CDR3 DNA reads as TGTGCCAGCAGTTTTCGTCGCATGCTCAGGGAGACCCAGTACTTC.

A word on this clonotype: Being one base from a much bigger clone, this may be a read error. The chain uses TRBV7-2 and TRBJ1-5; the D is unclear. Germline CDR1 and CDR2: SGHTA and FQGNSA. The CDR3 totals 13 residues. The DNA for the CDR3 is TGTGACAGCAGCTTAACTACTAATCAGCCCCAGCATTTT. Its translation: CDSSLTTNQPQHF. The complete variable domain, with remaining parts taken from reference TRBV7-2 and TRBJ1-5, reads GAGVSQSPSNKVTEKGKDVELRCDPISGHTALYWYRQSLGQGLEFLIYFQGNSAPDKSGLPSDRFSAERTGGSVSTLTIQRTQQEDSAVYLCDSSLTTNQPQHFGDGTRLSIL.

V usage is TRBV6-1 and J usage is TRBJ1-5; D is uncertain. The CDR3 spans 16 residues. Looked up from germline, CDR1 is MNHNS and CDR2 is SASEGT. V was cut by 9 bases and J by 2 bases, with 20 bases left in between. The CDR3 loop is CASRSRVGGGNQPQHF. The DNA of the CDR3 is TGTGCCAGTCGGTCAAGGGTGGGCGGCGGCAATCAGCCCCAGCATTTT.

The chain combines TRBV20-1 with TRBJ2-7, with D maybe TRBD2 (5 bases). With 8 bases removed from V and 5 bases from J, the gap between germline ends came to 19 bases. CDR3 length: 13 residues. The germline gives CDR1 DFQATT, CDR2 SNEGSKA (reference sequence). The CDR3 DNA reads TGCAGTCCACGGATTCTAAGGACTGACGAGCAGTACTTC. Its protein is CSPRILRTDEQYF.

This clonotype was seen more than once but under ten times. The V gene is TRBV27, the J gene TRBJ1-5; TRBD1 might be the D (6 bases). Germline V gene data show CDR1 as MNHEY and CDR2 as SMNVEV (reference sequence). This CDR3 is 15 amino acids long. Between the trimmed V and J ends, which lost 5 bases and 0 bases, there was a span of 11 bases. The CDR3 DNA reads as TGTGCCAGCAGTGTAACAGGGTATAGCAATCAGCCCCAGCATTTT. As protein: CASSVTGYSNQPQHF.

CDR3 protein: CATPAVVNYGYTF. The CDR3 DNA follows: TGTGCCACCCCGGCAGTGGTAAACTATGGCTACACCTTC. The chain uses TRBV7-4 and TRBJ1-2; no clear D gene. Between the trimmed V and J ends, which lost 10 bases and 2 bases, there was a span of 14 bases. Germline-derived CDR1 and CDR2 are SGHVT and SQSDAQ. CDR3 length equals 13 residues.

A few counts support this clonotype. The V gene is TRBV2, the J gene TRBJ1-6, with unresolved D. There are 14 residues in the CDR3. Germline V gene sequence: CDR1 SNHLY, CDR2 FYNNEI. Trimming left V 7 bases short and J 2 bases short, with 9 bases between. The CDR3 DNA reads as TGTGCCAGCATTCCCGGCACCTATAATTCACCCCTCCACTTT. It translates to CASIPGTYNSPLHF.

This clonotype was observed a few times. The rearrangement joins TRBV7-8 to TRBJ2-1; the match to TRBD1 covers 9 bases. Unmatched junction bases numbered 8, after V lost 5 bases and J lost 0 bases. CDR1 and CDR2 (germline): SGHVS, FQNEAQ. The CDR3 contains 17 residues. CDR3 sequence reads: CASSQQGALSSYNEQFF. The CDR3 bases are TGTGCCAGCAGCCAACAGGGGGCCCTGAGCTCCTACAATGAGCAGTTCTTC. Together with reference TRBV7-8 and TRBJ2-1, the CDR3 gives the full variable domain: GAGVSQSPRYKVAKRGQDVALRCDPISGHVSLFWYQQALGQGPEFLTYFQNEAQLDKSGLPSDRFFAERPEGSVSTLKIQRTQQEDSAVYLCASSQQGALSSYNEQFFGPGTRLTVL.

At least ten counts were recorded for this clonotype. The chain combines TRBV7-8 with TRBJ1-3; weak D call: TRBD1 (5 bases). The V and J ends lost 1 base and 2 bases respectively, with 9 bases between them. This CDR3 has 15 residues. The germline V gene encodes CDR1 SGHVS and CDR2 FQNEAQ. The CDR3 nucleotides read TGTGCCAGCAGCTTAGGGCGGGGGACTGGAAACACCATATATTTT. This codes for CASSLGRGTGNTIYF.

This clonotype was seen more than once but under ten times. The chain links TRBV29-1 to TRBJ2-7; 8 positions agree with TRBD1. J was trimmed by 3 bases and V by 5 bases; bases with no gene match: 6. CDR1 and CDR2 (germline): SQVTM, ANQGSEA. This CDR3 has 13 residues. CDR3 nucleotide sequence: TGCAGCGTTTCGCAGGGGGCCAACTACGAGCAGTACTTC. As protein: CSVSQGANYEQYF.

This clonotype was detected only a few times. The chain uses TRBV30 and TRBJ2-5; TRBD1 agrees at 11 bases. The CDR3 spans 15 residues. Germline CDR1 and CDR2: GTSNPN and SVGIG (reference sequence). Trimming cost V 2 bases and J 5 bases; bases outside gene matches: 7. Here the CDR3 reads CAWSTGQGAVETQYF. The CDR3 DNA follows: TGTGCCTGGAGTACCGGACAGGGGGCTGTGGAGACCCAGTACTTC.

This clonotype was seen at least ten times. The chain is built from TRBV7-9 and TRBJ1-5; 7 bases align to TRBD1. This CDR3 contains 14 residues. Trimming cost V 6 bases and J 4 bases; bases outside gene matches: 6. Germline loops: CDR1 SEHNR, CDR2 FQNEAQ (reference sequence). The CDR3 is CASRSTGDNQPQHF. The CDR3 DNA reads as TGTGCCAGCAGGTCTACAGGGGATAATCAGCCCCAGCATTTT.

The rearrangement links TRBV28 to TRBJ1-6; D perhaps matches TRBD1 (6 bases). Trimming stripped 6 bases from V and 7 bases from J, with 28 bases between. CDR3 length: 19 residues. Germline lookup yields CDR1 MDHEN and CDR2 SYDVKM. The CDR3 DNA follows: TGTGCCAGCAGCCCTTTATTCCCTCATTTGACAGGACCGAATTCACCCCTCCACTTT. Its protein is CASSPLFPHLTGPNSPLHF.